This paragraph reports one TCR beta chain. The antigen this receptor binds is unknown. Base qualities are missing; no much larger clone stands one base away. Sequenced on an Illumina HiSeq 2500. TCR beta libraries were prepared by quantitative 5'-RACE with molecular barcodes. In the source study's methods: A new computational method, built on a probabilistic model of VDJ rearrangement, was used to identify disease-linked TCR variants. Starting from the raw public reads, TCRdb applied fastp trimming at Q25, assembled clones with MiXCR and retained in-frame beta chains. Identical CDR3 protein sequences are pooled into one entry, listed with their most common genes and DNA. TCRdb's processing, not the authors', yielded these V and J calls. The sample includes a few hundred thousand distinct CDR3 sequences, with approximately 20% observed a single time. The leading ten clones occupy around 12% of the sample.

CDR1 SGHDT and CDR2 YYEEEE were looked up in the germline V gene. V is shortened by 5 bases, J by 9 bases, and the region joining them spans 8 bases. The CDR3 goes from the cysteine to the phenylalanine over 11 residues. The retained sequence is limited to the CDR3, 33 bases, with the frame set at the first base. This sample was taken from a study of CD8 T cells in ankylosing spondylitis (dated by TCRdb to about 2017). Study-wide context: The study profiled T cell receptor beta repertoires in healthy donors and ankylosing spondylitis patients to find disease-linked TCR variants. Samples of peripheral blood were taken, and for ankylosing spondylitis patients, synovial fluid was collected as well. The whole study cohort included over a hundred healthy donors and about two dozen ankylosing spondylitis patients. The investigation overall reported the following: In peripheral blood, the disease-linked clones were found at relatively low frequencies and had a CD8+ phenotype. The disease-linked clones were reported to be significantly enriched in matched synovial fluid samples from ankylosing spondylitis patients. A TCR beta motif of seven or eight highly homologous amino acid variants appeared characteristic of blood from ankylosing spondylitis patients. Some motif variants had previously been reported in the synovial fluid and blood of reactive arthritis patients, which suggests shared mechanisms of disease initiation.

This receptor was taken from a male donor with ankylosing spondylitis or in good health (not recorded which). The sequenced sample was blood, either unsorted or a sorted T cell fraction (not recorded which). Recombination linked TRBV5-6 to TRBJ2-2; no D gene is confidently identified. The CDR3 has the sequence CASRGGWELFF. The DNA reads as follows: TGTGCCAGCAGAGGCGGCTGGGAGCTGTTTTTT.